A selection of T cell receptor beta chains follows, all from one sample in a study of OX40 agonist ivuxolimab in advanced cancers. Repertoires were generated with immunoSEQ multiplex PCR, while TCRdb's copy carries only in-frame clones and drops some. The sample has tens of thousands of clones; under 90% are singletons. Sequencing used CD4+ or CD8+ T cells sorted from blood, obtained in a trial of the OX40 agonist ivuxolimab. The receptor source for this set is an adult with an advanced solid tumor such as melanoma, head and neck, liver or kidney cancer. CDR3s include the opening cysteine and the closing phenylalanine or tryptophan. A D gene is named only where the DNA matches it firmly. Clone size appears in some rows only: once, few, many, or a class for an expanded clone.

v_gene	j_gene	abundance	d_gene	CDR3nt	CDR3aa
TRBV10-3	TRBJ2-7	-	-	TGTGCCATCAGTGAGGGGCGGAACTACGAGCAGTACTTC	CAISEGRNYEQYF
TRBV27	TRBJ2-1	-	TRBD2	TGTGCCAGCAGTGGGGCCGGGACTAGCGGGAACAATGAGCAGTTCTTC	CASSGAGTSGNNEQFF
TRBV19	TRBJ1-2	-	-	TGTGCCAGTAGTATAGTTCGGGGTCACTATGGCTACACCTTC	CASSIVRGHYGYTF
TRBV6-5	TRBJ2-7	-	-	TGTGCCAGCAGATCCCCCGGGGCCTACGAGCAGTACTTC	CASRSPGAYEQYF
TRBV21-1	TRBJ1-5	-	-	TGTGCCAGCAGCAAAGACGAGCCTCGTACGGGTAATCAGCCCCAGCATTTT	CASSKDEPRTGNQPQHF
TRBV2	TRBJ2-5	once	-	TGTGCCAGCCACCAACAGGTGGGGGAGACCCAGTACTTC	CASHQQVGETQYF
TRBV5-5	TRBJ1-5	-	-	TGTGCCAGCAGCCAGCGCAGGGATCAGCCCCAGCATTTT	CASSQRRDQPQHF
TRBV29-1	TRBJ2-1	-	TRBD1	TGCACCGTGACCGGACAGGGCGTCAATGAGCAGTTCTTC	CTVTGQGVNEQFF
TRBV5-1	TRBJ2-7	-	-	TGCGCCAGCAGCTTCGAGGGACCGTCGTACGAGCAGTACTTC	CASSFEGPSYEQYF
TRBV7-6	TRBJ2-7	few	-	TGTGCCAGCAAGAGGACGGCGAGCTCCTACGAGCAGTACTTC	CASKRTASSYEQYF
TRBV28	TRBJ2-1	-	TRBD1	TGTGCCAGCAAGCGACAGGGAGAGAATGAGCAGTTCTTC	CASKRQGENEQFF
TRBV9	TRBJ2-7	-	-	TGTGCCAGCAGCGTAGGGGTAGGACTCGGGGGAGAGCAGTACTTC	CASSVGVGLGGEQYF
TRBV28	TRBJ1-2	-	-	TGTGCCAGCAGGTTACCCTTTGTCGGCTATGGCTACACCTTC	CASRLPFVGYGYTF
TRBV9	TRBJ2-5	-	-	TGTGCCAGCAGCGTAGCAGGCGGGATGGGTATGGAGACCCAGTACTTC	CASSVAGGMGMETQYF
TRBV18	TRBJ2-1	once	TRBD2	TGTGCCAGCTCTCGACTAGCGGGAGACCATGAGCAGTTCTTC	CASSRLAGDHEQFF
TRBV28	TRBJ1-2	-	-	TGTGCCAGCAGTTTATATGAGGGGAGCTATGGCTACACCTTC	CASSLYEGSYGYTF
TRBV7-5	TRBJ2-3	-	-	TGTGCCAGAAGCTTAGTGGGGCCACCGATCAACACAGATACGCAGTATTTT	CARSLVGPPINTDTQYF
TRBV7-9	TRBJ2-6	-	-	TGTGCCAGCAGCCTGGGGGCGGCTGGGGCCAACGTCCTGACTTTC	CASSLGAAGANVLTF
TRBV18	TRBJ2-7	few	-	TGTGCCAGCTCACCCGACAGTACCTCCTACGAGCAGTACTTC	CASSPDSTSYEQYF
TRBV7-7	TRBJ2-5	-	-	TGTGCCAGCAGCGCCCCAGGGGAGACCCAGTACTTC	CASSAPGETQYF
TRBV7-2	TRBJ2-7	-	TRBD2	TGTGCCAGCAGCATCTTAGCGGGGTACTCCTACGAGCAGTACTTC	CASSILAGYSYEQYF
TRBV18	TRBJ2-3	-	-	TGTGCCAGCTCACTCTCACAGAGCACAGATACGCAGTATTTT	CASSLSQSTDTQYF
TRBV7-8	TRBJ1-2	-	-	TGTGCCAGCAGCTCGACAGATTATGGCTACACCTTC	CASSSTDYGYTF
TRBV7-2	TRBJ2-1	-	-	TGTGCCAGCAGCTTGGCACTGAGCTCCTACAATGAGCAGTTCTTC	CASSLALSSYNEQFF
TRBV7-7	TRBJ2-4	-	-	TGTGCTAGCAGCTCTTCTAGTCAGTACTTC	CASSSSSQYF
TRBV5-1	TRBJ2-7	-	-	TGCGCCAGCAGCTTGGTAATCGGAGTGGGCGAGCAGTACTTC	CASSLVIGVGEQYF
TRBV30	TRBJ2-1	-	TRBD1	TGTGCCTGGAGCGAAACAGGGGATGAGCAGTTCTTC	CAWSETGDEQFF
TRBV30	TRBJ2-7	-	-	TGTGCCTGCAAATCGCCCCTCCGGAGGGGGTCTCTCGAGCAGTACTTC	CACKSPLRRGSLEQYF
TRBV7-4	TRBJ2-7	-	TRBD2	TGTGCCAGCAGGGTGGCGGGAGGGGAGACCTACGAGCAGTACTTC	CASRVAGGETYEQYF
TRBV6-4	TRBJ1-6	-	TRBD1	TGTGCCAGCAGTGAAGTGACAGGGGGATCACCCCTCCACTTT	CASSEVTGGSPLHF
TRBV6-4	TRBJ2-2	-	-	TGTGCCAGCAAATGGGAAGCGAACACCGGGGAGCTGTTTTTT	CASKWEANTGELFF
TRBV29-1	TRBJ2-3	-	TRBD2	TGCAGCGTTGGGATACCGGGACTACCCACAGATACGCAGTATTTT	CSVGIPGLPTDTQYF
TRBV28	TRBJ2-7	-	TRBD2	TGTGCCAGTCGCCTAGCGGGACGCTACGAGCAGTACTTC	CASRLAGRYEQYF
TRBV5-6	TRBJ2-2	-	-	TGTGCCAGCAGCCCCGAGGCCGGGGAGCTGTTTTTT	CASSPEAGELFF
TRBV9	TRBJ1-4	-	-	TGTGCCAGCAGCCCAGGCGTCCTACCTGGGGCAAAACTGTTTTTT	CASSPGVLPGAKLFF
TRBV28	TRBJ1-3	few	-	TGTGCCAGCAGTTTTACGGGACAAAGTAACACCATATATTTT	CASSFTGQSNTIYF
TRBV28	TRBJ1-2	-	-	TGTGCCAGCAGCCTATCAATCATCTATGGCTACACCTTC	CASSLSIIYGYTF
TRBV6-5	TRBJ1-1	-	TRBD1	TGTGCCAGCAGTTACCTCGTAGGGACAGGCAACACTGAAGCTTTCTTT	CASSYLVGTGNTEAFF
TRBV7-2	TRBJ2-1	-	-	TGTGCCAGCAGCTTAGGGGTCGGGGCGGCCTACAATGAGCAGTTCTTC	CASSLGVGAAYNEQFF
TRBV5-1	TRBJ1-2	once	-	TGCGCCAGCAGCTCCGGGACGGATTATGGCTACACCTTC	CASSSGTDYGYTF
TRBV28	TRBJ1-3	once	-	TGTGCCAGCAGTTTATGGGCAGGAGACTCTGGAAACACCATATATTTT	CASSLWAGDSGNTIYF
TRBV11-3	TRBJ2-1	-	-	TGTGCCAGCAGCTTAGACGGACGAAACAATGAGCAGTTCTTC	CASSLDGRNNEQFF
TRBV23-1	TRBJ2-2	-	TRBD1	TGCGCCAGGGGACAGGGGACCACCGGGGAGCTGTTTTTT	CARGQGTTGELFF
TRBV4-2	TRBJ2-3	few	-	TGTGCCAGCAGCCAAGAGTGCGGACTAGATACGCAGTATTTT	CASSQECGLDTQYF